This T cell receptor beta chain stems from a study of T cell responses to AZD1222 COVID-19 vaccine. Overall study results and limits: AZD1222 recipients seropositive at baseline numbered only 6 or 7. Females made up more of the donors, who were largely white British, and clonal diversity may have come out too low.

Sequencing used immunoSEQ multiplex PCR; TCRdb keeps in-frame clones, though not all of them. The sample lists approximately 140,000 clones, about 93% occurring once. Worth noting for this clone: Antigen specificity is unknown.

Germline CDR1 reads DFQATT; CDR2 reads SNEGSKA (reference sequence). V dropped 3 bases and J dropped 7 bases, with 6 bases sitting between them. This CDR3 is 11 amino acids long. The chain carries TRBV20-1 and TRBJ1-4; D is unresolved. This receptor was identified in an adult in good health. This material consisted of peripheral blood, taken on day 0 of AZD1222 vaccination. The CDR3 spells CSASAVEKLFF. The CDR3 nucleotides are TGCAGTGCTAGCGCTGTTGAAAAACTGTTTTTT.